The clone carrying this T cell receptor beta chain was detected ten times or more. The CDR3 contains 15 residues. Looked up from germline, CDR1 is GTSNPN and CDR2 is SVGIG (reference sequence). Losses at the gene ends were 6 bases for V and 8 bases for J; bases not matched to a gene: 12. TRAV- and TRBV-specific primers, spanning alpha and beta chains, primed first-strand cDNA. The authors amplified TCRs for 20 PCR cycles with a constant-region primer and a V-primer adapter. Each CDR3 protein is one row after TCRdb ran MiXCR on the reads. This sample carries about 97,000 distinct CDR3 sequences, around 20% of them seen once, and the ten largest clones take about 4%. The data were taken from a study of low-dose radiotherapy and immunotherapy resistance in tumors. Time point denoted: after trial treatment. Treatment in this sample: LDRT plus nivolumab, ipilimumab, low-dose cyclophosphamide and aspirin (RACIN trial).

This sequence was found in a male donor with prostate cancer. Sample: PBMCs, taken after low-dose radiotherapy plus immunotherapy. The V and J genes are TRBV30 and TRBJ2-4, with TRBD2 matching over 11 bases. CDR3 coding DNA: TGTGCCTGCCCGCTTAGCGGGGGGGCCGGGGACATTCAGTACTTC. As protein: CACPLSGGAGDIQYF.